The 28 T cell receptor beta chains in this list originate from one sample, sequenced in a study of cytomegalovirus exposure and HLA in healthy donors. Amplification used 60 Vbeta primers and 13 Jbeta primers. Here immunoSEQ multiplex PCR was the method, and the copy in TCRdb shows in-frame clones only, minus some. Seen here are over 150,000 clones, approximately 62% observed once, and the top ten hold less than 1.5%. Input material: PBMCs. The receptors were sampled from a man over 45 in good health and CMV-seronegative.

This rearrangement joins TRBV19 to TRBJ2-3, with D unresolved. The CDR3 is 13 residues long. CDR1 and CDR2 (germline): LNHDA, SQIVND (reference sequence). Trimming stripped 2 bases from V and 5 bases from J, with 8 bases between. CDR3 DNA: TGTGCCAGTAGTATAATAGTTGGAGATACGCAGTATTTT. Translation gives CASSIIVGDTQYF.

The CDR3 sequence is CASAGGDGGGSPLHF. The CDR3 region has the DNA TGTGCCAGCGCCGGCGGGGACGGGGGGGGTTCACCCCTCCACTTT. V and J are TRBV7-9 and TRBJ1-6; D possibly corresponds to TRBD1 (5 bases). Trimming removed 8 bases from V and 9 bases from J, with 20 bases in between. The CDR3 length is 15 residues. CDR1 is SEHNR and CDR2 is FQNEAQ in the germline V gene (reference sequence).

This clone was counted a few times. The chain recombines TRBV5-1 with TRBJ2-1; 8 bases are a match to TRBD2. The germline CDR1 and CDR2 sequences are SGHRS and YFSETQ. The CDR3 has 16 residues. The V gene end was trimmed by 0 bases and the J gene end by 3 bases; junction bases not matched to a gene: 5. Written as DNA, the CDR3 is TGCGCCAGCAGCTTGGTTGGCGGGGGGCACTACAATGAGCAGTTCTTC. This encodes CASSLVGGGHYNEQFF.

This chain uses TRBV11-2 with TRBJ2-1; 11 nucleotides agree with TRBD2. The ends lost 3 bases at V and 9 bases at J; junction bases unmatched: 7. This CDR3 is 15 amino acids long. Per the germline V gene, CDR1 is SGHAT and CDR2 is FQNNGV. This CDR3 reads CASSLTSGVMGEQFF. The CDR3 bases are TGTGCCAGCAGCTTGACTAGCGGGGTAATGGGTGAGCAGTTCTTC.

The rearrangement links TRBV6-5 to TRBJ1-2, with D possibly being TRBD1 (6 bases). With 5 bases removed from V and 8 bases from J, the gap between germline ends came to 15 bases. The CDR3 extends over 13 amino acids. CDR1 is MNHEY and CDR2 is SVGAGI in the germline V gene. The CDR3 here is CASSPGGGGGYTF. The CDR3 DNA is TGTGCCAGCAGTCCCGGGGGGGGCGGCGGCTACACCTTC.

This clone was found a few times. DNA for the CDR3: TGTGCCAGCAGCCCTCGGGGACAGACTATGAACACTGAAGCTTTCTTT. Protein product: CASSPRGQTMNTEAFF. The J gene is TRBJ1-1, the V gene TRBV27, with 7 bases fitting TRBD1. The CDR3 covers 16 residues. Looked up from germline, CDR1 is MNHEY and CDR2 is SMNVEV (reference sequence). The ends lost 6 bases at V and 0 bases at J; junction bases unmatched: 10.

For the CDR3, the DNA is TGCGCCAGCAGCAACTGGGCTACGACCTACGAGCAGTACTTC. Amino acid sequence: CASSNWATTYEQYF. This rearrangement joins TRBV4-1 to TRBJ2-7; no firm D call. Germline-derived CDR1 and CDR2 are MGHRA and YSYEKL. Trimming stripped 5 bases from V and 2 bases from J, with 13 bases between. This CDR3 comprises 14 residues.

On this clone: Additional DNA sequences in this sample encode the identical CDR3. The rearrangement joins TRBV6-5 to TRBJ1-1, with D possibly TRBD1 on 5 matching bases. This CDR3 contains 14 residues. V lost 0 bases and J lost 8, with 13 bases in between. Germline CDR1 is MNHEY and CDR2 is SVGAGI. CDR3 in amino acids: CASSYSTEFAEAFF. The CDR3 DNA reads as TGTGCCAGCAGTTACTCGACAGAGTTTGCCGAAGCTTTCTTT.

The chain joins TRBV5-4 to TRBJ2-7; maybe TRBD1 (5 bases). V dropped 0 bases and J dropped 0 bases, with 13 bases sitting between them. This CDR3 has 16 residues. Germline V gene lookup returns CDR1 SGHNT and CDR2 YYREEE (reference sequence). The CDR3, as DNA: TGTGCCAGCAGCTTGGGGGGCGGCTCCCTCTCCTACGAGCAGTACTTC. It encodes CASSLGGGSLSYEQYF.

The chain links TRBV28 to TRBJ2-7; D might be TRBD1 (5 bases). The CDR3 is 12 residues long. In germline, CDR1 is MDHEN, CDR2 SYDVKM. V was cut by 6 bases and J by 4 bases, with 10 bases left in between. The CDR3 nucleotides read TGTGCCAGCAGCGCCAACAGGTACGAGCAGTACTTC. Translation gives CASSANRYEQYF.

The V call is TRBV19, the J call TRBJ2-7, with D tentatively TRBD1 (5 bases). Per the germline V gene, CDR1 is LNHDA and CDR2 is SQIVND (reference sequence). The CDR3 is 14 residues long. V shed 4 bases and J shed 1 base, with 11 bases lying between them. The CDR3 sequence is CASSKTDRSYEQYF. The CDR3 DNA reads as TGTGCCAGTAGTAAAACCGACAGATCCTACGAGCAGTACTTC.

The DNA for the CDR3 is TGCGCCAGCAGCCAAGATCTGGCGGGGGGATCTTCCTACGAGCAGTACTTC. Its translation: CASSQDLAGGSSYEQYF. The rearrangement uses TRBV4-3 and TRBJ2-7; the match to TRBD2 covers 8 bases. The V segment lost 0 bases and the J segment 1 base; nucleotides outside the gene matches: 8. This CDR3 has 17 amino acids. Per the germline V gene, CDR1 is LGHNA and CDR2 is YSLEER.

J is TRBJ2-7 and V is TRBV27, with a possible D match to TRBD2 (6 bases). Germline V CDR1 and CDR2: MNHEY, SMNVEV (reference sequence). The CDR3 runs to 14 residues. With 6 bases removed from V and 3 bases from J, the gap between germline ends came to 15 bases. The DNA of the CDR3 is TGTGCCAGCAGCTACCTGGGGGGAGACTACGAGCAGTACTTC. Protein: CASSYLGGDYEQYF.

There are a few counts of this clone. The genes are TRBV2 and TRBJ1-5; D unclear. The ends were cut back, 8 bases at V and 1 base at J, with 9 bases in the middle. This CDR3 region has 13 residues. The germline CDR1 and CDR2 sequences are SNHLY and FYNNEI. The CDR3 DNA reads as TGTGCCAGCCTGCATGAGAGCAATCAGCCCCAGCATTTT. It encodes CASLHESNQPQHF.

Only a few counts were recorded for this clone. V usage is TRBV6-5 and J usage is TRBJ1-2; D is possibly TRBD1 (5 bases). Germline CDR1 reads MNHEY; CDR2 reads SVGAGI. CDR3 length: 14 residues. V lost 0 bases to trimming and J lost 6 bases, with 11 bases between them. The CDR3 reads CASSYSAQGDGYTF. The CDR3 region has the DNA TGTGCCAGCAGTTACTCGGCCCAGGGCGATGGCTACACCTTC.

This sequence joins TRBV5-1 and TRBJ1-5; possible D gene TRBD1, 6 bases. The germline V and J ends were trimmed by 4 bases and 6 bases, with 11 bases remaining between them. Germline V gives CDR1 SGHRS, CDR2 YFSETQ. The CDR3 is made up of 13 amino acids. In DNA form, the CDR3 reads TGCGCCAGCAGCGGGGGGGCCGGTCAGCCCCAGCATTTT. This encodes CASSGGAGQPQHF.

The CDR3 loop reads CASSPPPPRGNQPQHF. In DNA form, the CDR3 reads TGTGCCAGCAGTCCACCCCCCCCGAGGGGGAATCAGCCCCAGCATTTT. The chain is built from TRBV28 and TRBJ1-5; D perhaps matches TRBD1 (6 bases). CDR1 MDHEN and CDR2 SYDVKM come from the germline V gene. V was clipped by 5 bases and J by 4 bases, with 18 bases between them. This CDR3 has 16 residues.

This chain connects TRBV5-1 to TRBJ2-7; 9 nucleotides agree with TRBD1. This CDR3 contains 15 residues. Per the germline V gene, CDR1 is SGHRS and CDR2 is YFSETQ. With 4 bases clipped from V and 6 bases from J, the junction kept 11 bases outside the gene matches. The CDR3 spells CASSVNRDRVSEQYF. In nucleotides, the CDR3 is TGCGCCAGCAGCGTCAACCGGGACAGGGTCTCCGAGCAGTACTTC.

This sequence joins TRBV7-9 and TRBJ1-1, with TRBD1 identical over 8 bases. The CDR3 extends over 16 amino acids. The V gene's germline CDR1 is SEHNR and CDR2 FQNEAQ (reference sequence). Trimming took 5 bases from V and 0 from J; bases not matched to a gene: 8. The CDR3 here is CASSPRTGNMNTEAFF. The CDR3 DNA reads TGTGCCAGCAGCCCCCGGACAGGGAACATGAACACTGAAGCTTTCTTT.

The table lists this clone with a few counts. The same CDR3 arises from other DNA sequences in this sample as well. V gene TRBV7-9 combines with J gene TRBJ1-5, with 7 bases lining up with TRBD1. Germline V CDR1 and CDR2: SEHNR, FQNEAQ (reference sequence). Trimming removed 2 bases from V and 6 bases from J; junction bases left unmatched: 13. The CDR3 has 17 amino acids. Here the CDR3 DNA reads TGTGCCAGCAGCTTAACGGTCATGACAGGGAGAGGTCAGCCCCAGCATTTT. This encodes CASSLTVMTGRGQPQHF.

This clone came up once. The chain has TRBV6-1 and TRBJ1-2; D gene unclear. This CDR3 is built from 11 residues. V lost 7 bases, J lost 4 bases, and 7 bases lay in between. From germline, CDR1 is MNHNS and CDR2 SASEGT. The DNA for the CDR3 is TGTGCCAGCACACGGTTCTATGGCTACACCTTC. Translated: CASTRFYGYTF.

This chain connects TRBV11-2 to TRBJ2-7; unclear D gene. Trimming removed 7 bases at V and 6 bases at J, with 22 bases between. The CDR3 contains 15 residues. Germline V gene lookup returns CDR1 SGHAT and CDR2 FQNNGV. The CDR3 nucleotides read TGTGCCAGCACCGAATGGAGCTCGAACCCTTTCGAGCAGTACTTC. Its protein product is CASTEWSSNPFEQYF.

The gene calls are TRBV19 and TRBJ2-7, with TRBD1 matching over 8 bases. The germline gives CDR1 LNHDA, CDR2 SQIVND (reference sequence). With 6 bases clipped from V and 4 bases from J, the junction kept 5 bases outside the gene matches. The CDR3 totals 13 residues. DNA of the CDR3: TGTGCCAGTAGCAGCGACAGGGGATACGAGCAGTACTTC. It translates to CASSSDRGYEQYF.

This clone came up a few times. The rearrangement joins TRBV27 to TRBJ2-7, with 10 bases that match TRBD1. Trimming removed 3 bases from V and 6 bases from J; junction bases left unmatched: 5. The germline CDR1 and CDR2 sequences are MNHEY and SMNVEV (reference sequence). The CDR3 sequence is 14 residues long. The CDR3 sequence: CASSLRDRGPEQYF. CDR3 in DNA: TGTGCCAGCAGTTTGAGGGACAGGGGACCCGAGCAGTACTTC.

The chain couples TRBV7-8 to TRBJ2-4, with 8 bases that match TRBD1. The ends lost 5 bases at V and 5 bases at J; junction bases unmatched: 8. The CDR3 contains 15 residues. Germline V gene sequence: CDR1 SGHVS, CDR2 FQNEAQ. The CDR3 loop is CASSLSGQGQNIQYF. CDR3 DNA: TGTGCCAGCAGCCTATCTGGACAGGGTCAAAACATTCAGTACTTC.

The chain carries TRBV5-8 and TRBJ1-1; no definite D call. This CDR3 contains 14 residues. V was cut by 1 base and J by 0 bases, with 7 bases left in between. Germline V gene lookup returns CDR1 SGHTS and CDR2 YDEGEE. The CDR3 here is CASSLRLLNTEAFF. CDR3 nucleotides: TGTGCCAGCAGCTTGCGACTGCTGAACACTGAAGCTTTCTTT.

The chain uses TRBV19 and TRBJ2-7; 8 positions agree with TRBD2. Losses at the gene ends were 3 bases for V and 0 bases for J; bases not matched to a gene: 10. This CDR3 has 17 amino acids. Germline lookup yields CDR1 LNHDA and CDR2 SQIVND (reference sequence). For the CDR3, the DNA is TGTGCCAGTAGTATCCCCCCCGGCGGGGGGTTCTCCTACGAGCAGTACTTC. Translation: CASSIPPGGGFSYEQYF.

J is TRBJ1-2 and V is TRBV2; 8 nucleotides align to TRBD1. Germline values: CDR1 SNHLY, CDR2 FYNNEI. This CDR3 is 13 amino acids long. Unmatched junction bases numbered 6, after V lost 4 bases and J lost 8 bases. The CDR3 DNA is TGTGCCAGCAGTGGGACAGGGTCGCGGGGCTACACCTTC. Protein sequence: CASSGTGSRGYTF. The full variable domain, completed using reference TRBV2 and TRBJ1-2, is EPEVTQTPSHQVTQMGQEVILRCVPISNHLYFYWYRQILGQKVEFLVSFYNNEISEKSEIFDDQFSVERPDGSNFTLKIRSTKLEDSAMYFCASSGTGSRGYTFGSGTRLTVV.